The clone carrying this T cell receptor (beta chain) showed up just once. The data belong to a study of blood T cell repertoires in COVID-19. The wider study: Collection of acute and convalescent COVID-19 samples took place in the United States, Italy and Spain.

Clones were sequenced by immunoSEQ multiplex PCR, and TCRdb holds only the in-frame ones, with some missing. The data show 80,000 or so clones, roughly 80% seen once. The sequencing sample was made of peripheral blood. The receptor's source is a woman aged 55-69 years with acute or convalescent COVID-19.

In DNA form, the CDR3 reads TGTGCCAGCAGTGATGTGACAGGGCTCGCAACTAGGAACACCGGGGAGCTGTTTTTT. This sequence encodes CASSDVTGLATRNTGELFF. This chain connects TRBV6-1 to TRBJ2-2, with TRBD1 matching over 7 bases. V lost 3 bases to trimming and J lost 1 base; unmatched junction nucleotides: 14. Germline CDR1 MNHNS, CDR2 SASEGT. The CDR3 sequence is 19 residues long.